This T cell receptor beta chain appears in the sequencing data of a study of OX40 agonist ivuxolimab in advanced cancers. Study summary: Patients received the agonistic anti-OX40 (CD134) antibody ivuxolimab. Overall study findings and caveats: On average, CD8+ T cells showed a greater number of expanded clones than CD4+.

Autoimmune disease history or systemic immunosuppression barred patients. The germline gives CDR1 SGHNT, CDR2 YENEEA. CDR3 length: 15 residues. V was pared by 5 bases and J by 2 bases, with 14 bases between. This clone has only a few counts. Its specificity is not known. The protocol was immunoSEQ multiplex PCR, while the TCRdb copy is restricted to in-frame clones and leaves out a portion. Among 45,000 or so clones, around nine tenths were seen once, and the ten largest hold approximately 0.97%. The sequence was obtained from an adult with an advanced solid tumor such as melanoma, head and neck, liver or kidney cancer. The chain uses TRBV11-3 and TRBJ2-3; D is perhaps TRBD2 (6 bases). The specimen was CD4+ or CD8+ T cells sorted from blood, collected in a trial of the OX40 agonist ivuxolimab. The chain's CDR3 is CASSHSGLITDTQYF. In nucleotides, the CDR3 is TGTGCCAGCAGCCACTCGGGACTTATCACAGATACGCAGTATTTT.